The rows below give T cell receptor beta chains drawn from one sample of a study of cytomegalovirus exposure and HLA in healthy donors. Some clones are missing from TCRdb's copy, which holds only in-frame ones; the method was immunoSEQ multiplex PCR. Among roughly 130,000 clones, about 90% were seen once, and the ten largest hold 3% to 3.5%. The sample taken for sequencing was PBMCs. The receptor set was obtained from a man in his thirties or forties in good health and CMV-seronegative. Both conserved end residues are part of each CDR3. D genes are given only for firm matches. Rows may omit the clone size; those that give it use once, few, many or a size class.

v_gene: TRBV5-1; j_gene: TRBJ1-2; d_gene: NA; abundance: few; CDR3nt: TGCGCCAGCAGCTTAACGGGGGGTTCTTATGGCTACACCTTC; CDR3aa: CASSLTGGSYGYTF
v_gene: TRBV27; j_gene: TRBJ1-2; d_gene: NA; abundance: NA; CDR3nt: TGTGCCAGCAAGTTCCAGTCAGGCTCTCGCTATGGCTACACCTTC; CDR3aa: CASKFQSGSRYGYTF
v_gene: TRBV7-9; j_gene: TRBJ1-2; d_gene: TRBD1; abundance: NA; CDR3nt: TGTGCCAGCAGTCGAGATCTCGGGACAGGGGAGAGTGGCTACACCTTC; CDR3aa: CASSRDLGTGESGYTF
v_gene: TRBV6-1; j_gene: TRBJ1-6; d_gene: NA; abundance: few; CDR3nt: TGTGCCAGCAGTGAAGGGGGAGCCTCACCCCTCCACTTT; CDR3aa: CASSEGGASPLHF
v_gene: TRBV7-2; j_gene: TRBJ2-2; d_gene: NA; abundance: once; CDR3nt: TGTGCCAGCAGCTTAGACAGGGCTTCCGGGGAGCTGTTTTTT; CDR3aa: CASSLDRASGELFF
v_gene: TRBV5-4; j_gene: TRBJ2-3; d_gene: TRBD1; abundance: NA; CDR3nt: TGTGCCAGCTCGAGACAGGGGGCGACAGATACGCAGTATTTT; CDR3aa: CASSRQGATDTQYF
v_gene: TRBV28; j_gene: TRBJ2-1; d_gene: NA; abundance: NA; CDR3nt: TGTGCCAGCAGTAACCGGGACATACTTTACAATGAGCAGTTCTTC; CDR3aa: CASSNRDILYNEQFF
v_gene: TRBV4-1; j_gene: TRBJ2-7; d_gene: NA; abundance: NA; CDR3nt: TGCGCCAGCAGCCAAGACAGGGCCAACGACGAGCAGTACTTC; CDR3aa: CASSQDRANDEQYF
v_gene: TRBV2; j_gene: TRBJ1-1; d_gene: TRBD1; abundance: NA; CDR3nt: TGTGCCAGCAGCGTCCAGGGGGCGCGGACTGAAGCTTTCTTT; CDR3aa: CASSVQGARTEAFF
v_gene: TRBV11-2; j_gene: TRBJ2-1; d_gene: TRBD1; abundance: few; CDR3nt: TGTGCCAGCAGCCTTGGGACAGAATGGAGTGAGCAGTTCTTC; CDR3aa: CASSLGTEWSEQFF
v_gene: TRBV14; j_gene: TRBJ2-7; d_gene: NA; abundance: few; CDR3nt: TGTGCCAGCAGCCAAGGAGGTCGGCCCTACGAGCAGTACTTC; CDR3aa: CASSQGGRPYEQYF
v_gene: TRBV5-1; j_gene: TRBJ2-3; d_gene: NA; abundance: NA; CDR3nt: TGCGCCAGCAGCCCGCGGGACAGAAGCACAGATACGCAGTATTTT; CDR3aa: CASSPRDRSTDTQYF
v_gene: TRBV28; j_gene: TRBJ1-3; d_gene: NA; abundance: NA; CDR3nt: TGTGCCAGCAGTTTTCGGGGGAGAGAGGGAAACACCATATATTTT; CDR3aa: CASSFRGREGNTIYF
v_gene: TRBV20-1; j_gene: TRBJ2-7; d_gene: NA; abundance: NA; CDR3nt: TGCAGTGCTCGACGGGAGTACGAGCAGTACTTC; CDR3aa: CSARREYEQYF
v_gene: TRBV7-8; j_gene: TRBJ2-2; d_gene: NA; abundance: NA; CDR3nt: TGTGCCAGCAGCCAAACGGCAGGGAGGTCCGGGGAGCTGTTTTTT; CDR3aa: CASSQTAGRSGELFF
v_gene: TRBV19; j_gene: TRBJ1-4; d_gene: TRBD1; abundance: NA; CDR3nt: TGTGCCAGTAGTATAACCCCCGGACAGGGGGCTTTCGAAAAACTGTTTTTT; CDR3aa: CASSITPGQGAFEKLFF